These 31 T cell receptor beta chains came from one sample sequenced in a study of shared T cell receptors in the human thymus. The table came from immunoSEQ multiplex PCR; TCRdb's copy has only in-frame clones and leaves some out. This sample has hundreds of thousands of clones, with approximately 88% found just once. The data were also submitted as part of a second study, on human thymus T cells.

Material: thymocytes. The receptors here all came from a boy younger than two with a congenital heart defect.

DNA of the CDR3: TGTGCCAGCAGTTCAGGGGCGCTCAAGATGGAGACCCAGTACTTC. It translates to CASSSGALKMETQYF. V is TRBV27 and J is TRBJ2-5; D might be TRBD1 (6 bases). V shed 4 bases and J shed 5 bases, with 17 bases lying between them. CDR3 length: 15 amino acids. The germline V gene has CDR1 MNHEY and CDR2 SMNVEV (reference sequence).

In this sample, this clone turned up once. The chain is built from TRBV18 and TRBJ2-1, with D maybe TRBD2 (5 bases). V gave up 3 bases and J gave up 10 bases, with 10 bases separating them. Germline values: CDR1 KGHSH, CDR2 LQKENI. The CDR3 runs to 12 residues. The DNA of the CDR3 is TGTGCCAGCTCACCCCCTGGCGGGGAGCAGTTCTTC. It codes for CASSPPGGEQFF.

In this sample, this clone turned up a few times. The DNA of the CDR3 is TGCGCCAGCAGCCCCCGGGGAGCGGGAGGACCCGGGGGGTCGTACGAGCAGTACTTC. This sequence encodes CASSPRGAGGPGGSYEQYF. The chain carries TRBV5-1 and TRBJ2-7, with 9 bases aligning to TRBD2. Germline CDR1 is SGHRS and CDR2 is YFSETQ. This CDR3 is built from 19 residues. With V trimmed by 4 bases and J by 4 bases, 21 bases remained unmatched.

This CDR3 is CASSLIGPRGQNYGYTF. The CDR3 nucleotides are TGTGCCAGCAGCTTAATCGGCCCAAGGGGGCAAAACTATGGCTACACCTTC. The chain employs TRBV7-9 and TRBJ1-2; 7 nucleotides align to TRBD1. Germline assignment: CDR1 SEHNR and CDR2 FQNEAQ (reference sequence). V trimming: 2 bases; J trimming: 2 bases; junction bases outside the gene matches: 11. The length of the CDR3 is 17 residues.

This clone was counted only a few times. The chain is built from TRBV4-3 and TRBJ2-7; weak D call: TRBD1 (5 bases). From germline, CDR1 is LGHNA and CDR2 YSLEER. V lost 0 bases and J lost 4, with 13 bases in between. The CDR3 consists of 15 residues. In DNA, the CDR3 is TGCGCCAGCAGCCAAGAATGCTGGGGCCCATACGAGCAGTACTTC. Translating gives CASSQECWGPYEQYF.

The chain uses TRBV14 and TRBJ1-3; D is ambiguous. Germline lookup yields CDR1 SGHDN and CDR2 FVKESK. The V gene lost 4 bases and the J gene lost 3 bases, with 7 bases spanning the gap. This CDR3 comprises 13 residues. This CDR3 reads CASSPPRGNTIYF. In DNA, the CDR3 is TGTGCCAGCAGCCCTCCTCGTGGAAACACCATATATTTT.

This chain uses TRBV14 with TRBJ2-5; 14 nucleotides agree with TRBD2. The junction had 13 bases not matched to a gene; V was cut back by 5 bases and J by 2 bases. Per germline, CDR1 SGHDN and CDR2 FVKESK. The CDR3 runs to 19 residues. The CDR3 spells CASSLKGLAGETKQETQYF. The DNA for the CDR3 is TGTGCCAGCAGCTTGAAGGGACTAGCGGGAGAGACGAAACAAGAGACCCAGTACTTC.

V gene TRBV16 combines with J gene TRBJ1-3; 8 bases match TRBD1. The germline CDR1 and CDR2 sequences are KGHSY and FQNENV. The CDR3 consists of 17 residues. Losses at the gene ends were 0 bases for V and 2 bases for J; bases not matched to a gene: 6. CDR3 nucleotide sequence: TGTGCCAGCAGCCAATCGGGACAGGAGATTACTGGAAACACCATATATTTT. Translation gives CASSQSGQEITGNTIYF.

The V call is TRBV10-3, the J call TRBJ1-2; possibly TRBD1 for D (6 bases). Germline V CDR1 and CDR2: ENHRY, SYGVKD. This CDR3 comprises 17 residues. Trimming removed 8 bases from V and 4 bases from J, with 26 bases in between. This CDR3 is CAIATNPRGGAIYGYTF. Here the CDR3 DNA reads TGTGCCATCGCTACCAACCCGCGAGGGGGGGCGATCTATGGCTACACCTTC.

The rearrangement uses TRBV30 and TRBJ2-7; 9 bases are shared with TRBD2. The V and J ends lost 1 base and 1 base, in that order; junction bases with no gene match: 11. The germline V gene has CDR1 GTSNPN and CDR2 SVGIG (reference sequence). CDR3 length: 17 residues. The CDR3 DNA sequence: TGTGCCTGGAGTGGAGTTAGCGGGAGTAATTTTTCCTACGAGCAGTACTTC. It specifies CAWSGVSGSNFSYEQYF.

This chain uses TRBV5-8 with TRBJ1-2; D remains ambiguous. Germline CDR1 and CDR2: SGHTS and YDEGEE. Trimming left V 2 bases short and J 2 bases short, with 16 bases between. CDR3 length: 16 amino acids. The DNA of the CDR3 is TGTGCCAGCAGCTTCAATTGGACTGGACCAAACTATGGCTACACCTTC. Protein: CASSFNWTGPNYGYTF.

The chain joins TRBV4-3 to TRBJ2-7, with TRBD2 identical over 10 bases. The V and J ends lost 2 bases and 0 bases, in that order; junction bases with no gene match: 1. This CDR3 spans 15 amino acids. Per germline, CDR1 LGHNA and CDR2 YSLEER. This chain's CDR3 is CASSQPSGSSYEQYF. CDR3 in DNA: TGCGCCAGCAGCCAACCTAGCGGGAGCTCCTACGAGCAGTACTTC.

The J gene is TRBJ1-1, the V gene TRBV5-4; no clear D. Germline V gene sequence: CDR1 SGHNT, CDR2 YYREEE (reference sequence). V dropped 4 bases and J dropped 3 bases, with 28 bases sitting between them. The CDR3 has 19 residues. DNA for the CDR3: TGTGCCAGCAGCCCTGGGTTCGTCGCCGAGCTCCCGAGGGACACTGAAGCTTTCTTT. Translation: CASSPGFVAELPRDTEAFF.

The chain combines TRBV5-8 with TRBJ2-7, with 11 bases aligning to TRBD2. The ends lost 2 bases at V and 7 bases at J; junction bases unmatched: 14. In germline, CDR1 is SGHTS, CDR2 YDEGEE. The CDR3 spans 17 residues. CDR3 amino acids: CASSFPSGRFRRGEQYF. The CDR3 DNA is TGTGCCAGCAGCTTCCCTAGCGGGAGGTTCCGGAGAGGGGAGCAGTACTTC.

The chain couples TRBV9 to TRBJ1-2; no definite D call. V lost 4 bases to trimming and J lost 1 base, with 17 bases between them. CDR1 is SGDLS and CDR2 is YYNGEE in the germline V gene. The CDR3 consists of 16 residues. CDR3 sequence (DNA): TGTGCCAGCAGCCACCCCCCGGGGAGGATTAACTATGGCTACACCTTC. Its translation: CASSHPPGRINYGYTF.

The rearrangement links TRBV4-3 to TRBJ1-1; D not certain. Germline V CDR1 and CDR2: LGHNA, YSLEER. The V end lost 1 base, the J end lost 4 bases, and 19 bases lay between the germline ends. The CDR3 sequence is 17 residues long. CDR3 amino acids: CASSQGLVALRSTEAFF. As DNA, the CDR3 is TGCGCCAGCAGCCAAGGGTTAGTCGCCCTCCGGTCCACTGAAGCTTTCTTT.

About this clone: A junction boundary mismatches the germline segment, possibly from a read error. The rearrangement uses TRBV4-1 and TRBJ2-1; maybe TRBD2 (6 bases). Germline CDR1 MGHRA, CDR2 YSYEKL. This CDR3 has 13 amino acids. The DNA for the CDR3 is TGCGCCAACAGCCGGAGGGCCTACAATGAGCAGTTCTTC. It specifies CANSRRAYNEQFF.

The chain carries TRBV18 and TRBJ2-7; 10 nucleotides line up with TRBD2. Trimming at V came to 5 bases and at J to 4 bases, leaving 14 bases not matched to a gene. This CDR3 spans 17 amino acids. Germline V gives CDR1 KGHSH, CDR2 LQKENI. The CDR3 DNA follows: TGTGCCAGCTCAGCGGGACTAGCGCGCCGAAATCTATACGAGCAGTACTTC. Translated, it gives CASSAGLARRNLYEQYF.

The V and J genes are TRBV5-4 and TRBJ1-1; 7 nucleotides align to TRBD1. Germline V gene lookup returns CDR1 SGHNT and CDR2 YYREEE (reference sequence). This CDR3 region has 19 residues. V was pared by 2 bases and J by 5 bases, with 21 bases of the junction left unmatched. CDR3 residues: CASSFQKPGQRTRDTEAFF. CDR3 bases: TGTGCCAGCAGCTTTCAGAAACCGGGACAGAGGACTCGGGATACTGAAGCTTTCTTT. Full variable domain (rest looked up from reference TRBV5-4 and TRBJ1-1): ETGVTQSPTHLIKTRGQQVTLRCSSQSGHNTVSWYQQALGQGPQFIFQYYREEENGRGNFPPRFSGLQFPNYSSELNVNALELDDSALYLCASSFQKPGQRTRDTEAFFGQGTRLTVV.

The rearrangement links TRBV27 to TRBJ1-5, with D maybe TRBD1 (5 bases). The germline CDR1 and CDR2 sequences are MNHEY and SMNVEV (reference sequence). V shed 0 bases and J shed 2 bases, with 14 bases lying between them. The CDR3 consists of 17 residues. CDR3 sequence reads: CASSLSHSLGRNQPQHF. Here the CDR3 DNA reads TGTGCCAGCAGTTTATCCCACAGCTTGGGGCGCAATCAGCCCCAGCATTTT.

The table lists this clone with a few counts. The chain has TRBV7-9 and TRBJ2-7; maybe TRBD1 (6 bases). Trimming removed 4 bases at V and 4 bases at J, with 14 bases between. Per germline, CDR1 SEHNR and CDR2 FQNEAQ (reference sequence). This CDR3 is built from 14 residues. The CDR3 loop reads CASSSDTGWYEQYF. Written as DNA, the CDR3 is TGTGCCAGCAGCTCCGATACAGGGTGGTACGAGCAGTACTTC. The full variable domain, in which reference TRBV7-9 and TRBJ2-7 provide the parts outside the CDR3, is DTGVSQNPRHKITKRGQNVTFRCDPISEHNRLYWYRQTLGQGPEFLTYFQNEAQLEKSRLLSDRFSAERPKGSFSTLEIQRTEQGDSAMYLCASSSDTGWYEQYFGPGTRLTVT.

The chain has TRBV4-3 and TRBJ2-1; D gene unclear. The CDR3 is 16 amino acids. Deletions cut 0 bases from V and 4 bases from J, with 13 bases between. From germline, CDR1 is LGHNA and CDR2 YSLEER. The CDR3 region is CASSQDRNSLYNEQFF. CDR3 coding DNA: TGCGCCAGCAGCCAAGATCGTAATAGCCTGTACAATGAGCAGTTCTTC.

This sequence joins TRBV15 and TRBJ1-5; 8 bases fit TRBD1. CDR1 is LNHNV, CDR2 YYDKDF, per germline (reference sequence). CDR3 length equals 18 residues. V lost 5 bases, J lost 5 bases, and 17 bases stayed unmatched. The DNA of the CDR3 is TGTGCCACCAGCGGAAGAGCCCTGGCAGGGGGCGCGGATCAGCCCCAGCATTTT. It encodes CATSGRALAGGADQPQHF.

This chain connects TRBV28 to TRBJ2-1; 8 positions agree with TRBD2. The CDR3 contains 14 residues. CDR1 and CDR2 (germline): MDHEN, SYDVKM. V lost 1 base to trimming and J lost 6 bases; unmatched junction nucleotides: 2. In DNA form, the CDR3 reads TGTGCCAGCAGTTTATACGGGAGGGCCAATGAGCAGTTCTTC. The encoded protein is CASSLYGRANEQFF.

The CDR3 region is CASSLWGGRICNEQFF. CDR3 sequence (DNA): TGTGCCAGCAGCTTGTGGGGCGGGAGGATATGCAATGAGCAGTTCTTC. This chain links TRBV5-6 with TRBJ2-1; TRBD2 matches at 8 bases. Losses at the gene ends were 1 base for V and 6 bases for J; bases not matched to a gene: 9. CDR1 is SGHDT, CDR2 YYEEEE, per germline. CDR3 length: 16 residues.

The chain recombines TRBV29-1 with TRBJ2-7, with D perhaps TRBD2 (6 bases). V was shortened by 5 bases and J by 2 bases, with 13 bases between the two germline ends. CDR3 length equals 13 residues. Germline loops: CDR1 SQVTM, CDR2 ANQGSEA. CDR3 coding DNA: TGCAGCGTTTTGTCCCGGACTACCTACGAGCAGTACTTC. Protein: CSVLSRTTYEQYF.

J is TRBJ2-7 and V is TRBV7-6; tentatively, D is TRBD2 (5 bases). Trimming removed 1 base at V and 3 bases at J, with 13 bases between. Germline CDR1 reads SGHVS; CDR2 reads FNYEAQ. The length of the CDR3 is 15 residues. This CDR3 reads CASSLGSGLLYEQYF. CDR3 coding DNA: TGTGCCAGCAGCTTAGGGAGTGGACTCCTCTACGAGCAGTACTTC.

V and J are TRBV29-1 and TRBJ2-1; D might be TRBD2 (5 bases). Per the germline V gene, CDR1 is SQVTM and CDR2 is ANQGSEA. Trimming cost V 4 bases and J 4 bases, with 14 bases left between them. CDR3 length: 14 residues. CDR3 amino acids: CSVVLLAPYNEQFF. The CDR3 DNA is TGCAGCGTTGTATTGCTAGCTCCTTACAATGAGCAGTTCTTC.

This clone has a single count. This chain joins TRBV4-2 and TRBJ2-7, with TRBD2 as a possible D gene (6 bases). Germline CDR1 LGHNA, CDR2 YNFKEQ. V lost 1 base, J lost 2 bases, and 12 bases lay in between. There are 15 residues in the CDR3. CDR3 nucleotide sequence: TGTGCCAGCAGCCAAGGCTGGCGGGATCCCTACGAGCAGTACTTC. Its translation: CASSQGWRDPYEQYF.

V gene TRBV4-3 combines with J gene TRBJ2-7; 10 bases agree with TRBD2. Per the germline V gene, CDR1 is LGHNA and CDR2 is YSLEER. The CDR3 totals 16 residues. J was trimmed by 3 bases and V by 0 bases; bases with no gene match: 5. The CDR3 DNA is TGCGCCAGCAGCCAAGATTTTCCTAGCGGGAGCTACGAGCAGTACTTC. This gives the protein CASSQDFPSGSYEQYF.

This clone was seen a handful of times. The rearrangement joins TRBV7-8 to TRBJ2-7, with 10 positions matching TRBD1. J lost 2 bases, V lost 0 bases, and 4 bases had no gene match. Germline V gene data show CDR1 as SGHVS and CDR2 as FQNEAQ. The CDR3 contains 16 residues. Here the CDR3 reads CASSLAGQGRTYEQYF. The CDR3 DNA follows: TGTGCCAGCAGCTTAGCGGGACAGGGGAGGACCTACGAGCAGTACTTC.